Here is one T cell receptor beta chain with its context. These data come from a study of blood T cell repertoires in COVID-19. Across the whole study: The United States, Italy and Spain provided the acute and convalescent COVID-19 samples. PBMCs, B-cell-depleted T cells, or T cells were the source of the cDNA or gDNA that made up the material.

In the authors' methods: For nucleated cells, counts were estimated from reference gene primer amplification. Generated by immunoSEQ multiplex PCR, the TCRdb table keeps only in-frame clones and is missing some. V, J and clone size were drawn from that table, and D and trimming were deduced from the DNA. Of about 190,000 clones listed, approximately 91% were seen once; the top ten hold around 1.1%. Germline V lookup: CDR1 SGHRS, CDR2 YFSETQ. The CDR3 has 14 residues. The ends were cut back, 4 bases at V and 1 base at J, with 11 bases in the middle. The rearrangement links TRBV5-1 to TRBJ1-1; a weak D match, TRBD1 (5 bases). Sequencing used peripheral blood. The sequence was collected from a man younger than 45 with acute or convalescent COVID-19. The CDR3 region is CASSPTAPNTEAFF. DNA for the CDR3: TGCGCCAGCAGCCCGACAGCACCGAACACTGAAGCTTTCTTT. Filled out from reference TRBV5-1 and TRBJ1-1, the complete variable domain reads KAGVTQTPRYLIKTRGQQVTLSCSPISGHRSVSWYQQTPGQGLQFLFEYFSETQRNKGNFPGRFSGRQFSNSRSEMNVSTLELGDSALYLCASSPTAPNTEAFFGQGTRLTVV.